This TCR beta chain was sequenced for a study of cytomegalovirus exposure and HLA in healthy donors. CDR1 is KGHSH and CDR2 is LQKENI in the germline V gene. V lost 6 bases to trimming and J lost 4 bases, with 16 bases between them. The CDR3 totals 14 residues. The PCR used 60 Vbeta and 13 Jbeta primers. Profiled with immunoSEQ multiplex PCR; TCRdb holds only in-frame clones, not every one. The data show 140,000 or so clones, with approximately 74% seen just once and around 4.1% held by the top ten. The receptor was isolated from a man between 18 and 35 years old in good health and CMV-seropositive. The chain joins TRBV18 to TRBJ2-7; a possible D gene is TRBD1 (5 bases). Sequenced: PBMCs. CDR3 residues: CASSHRQRPYEQYF. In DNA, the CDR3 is TGTGCCAGCTCCCATCGACAGCGACCATACGAGCAGTACTTC. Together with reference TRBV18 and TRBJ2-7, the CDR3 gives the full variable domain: NAGVMQNPRHLVRRRGQEARLRCSPMKGHSHVYWYRQLPEEGLKFMVYLQKENIIDESGMPKERFSAEFPKEGPSILRIQQVVRGDSAAYFCASSHRQRPYEQYFGPGTRLTVT.